The 20 T cell receptor beta chains in this list originate from one sample, sequenced in a study of shared clonotypes between healthy human individuals. The data were produced by immunoSEQ multiplex PCR, yet TCRdb's version contains in-frame clones alone and is incomplete. The sample yields some 2.1 million clones, about 93% seen once. Naive-designated CD8 cells lacked CD45RO, were positively enriched for CCR7, and omitted terminally differentiated effector memory CD45RA+ cells. The sequenced material came from naive CD8+ T cells from PBMCs. The receptors shown here come from a man aged 18-30 years in good health. Some clones in this sample may be carry-over from other donors' samples.

In DNA, the CDR3 is TGTGCCTGGAGCAAGGGAGGGTGGGGCGAGCAGTACTTC. Protein: CAWSKGGWGEQYF. The chain carries TRBV30 and TRBJ2-7; 7 bases agree with TRBD2. Trimming took 3 bases from V and 6 from J; bases not matched to a gene: 8. Germline V gene lookup returns CDR1 GTSNPN and CDR2 SVGIG (reference sequence). The CDR3 is 13 residues long.

A note on this clone: Other DNA sequences of this sample code for an identical CDR3. The V and J genes are TRBV9 and TRBJ1-1; 9 nucleotides align to TRBD1. Germline V lookup: CDR1 SGDLS, CDR2 YYNGEE. The CDR3 consists of 14 residues. Trimming cost V 3 bases and J 3 bases; bases outside gene matches: 3. CDR3: CASSARTGDTEAFF. In DNA, the CDR3 is TGTGCCAGCAGCGCAAGGACAGGGGACACTGAAGCTTTCTTT.

This chain links TRBV13 with TRBJ2-7; 10 bases line up with TRBD1. V shed 4 bases and J 3 bases; nucleotides not matched to a gene: 6. Germline CDR1 PRHDT, CDR2 FYEKMQ (reference sequence). The CDR3 has 15 amino acids. In nucleotides, the CDR3 is TGTGCCAGCAGCTCATGGGGACAGGGGAGCTACGAGCAGTACTTC. This encodes CASSSWGQGSYEQYF.

For this clone: Other DNA sequences from this sample encode an identical CDR3 as well. The chain joins TRBV30 to TRBJ1-1, with D unclear. The CDR3 is made up of 13 amino acids. Trimming pared 0 bases from V and 2 bases from J, leaving 7 bases between. Germline CDR1 reads GTSNPN; CDR2 reads SVGIG (reference sequence). CDR3 DNA: TGTGCCTGGAGTGTATCCCCCAACACTGAAGCTTTCTTT. Protein: CAWSVSPNTEAFF.

The rearrangement links TRBV6-1 to TRBJ2-5; maybe TRBD1 (5 bases). Germline loops: CDR1 MNHNS, CDR2 SASEGT. The CDR3 spans 14 residues. With 6 bases removed from V and 4 bases from J, the gap between germline ends came to 15 bases. DNA of the CDR3: TGTGCCAGCAGCCTTGGGGTAGGGGTAGAGACCCAGTACTTC. Its protein is CASSLGVGVETQYF.

This chain links TRBV6-5 with TRBJ1-1; D gene uncertain. Germline values: CDR1 MNHEY, CDR2 SVGAGI. The CDR3 loop spans 14 amino acids. With 0 bases removed from V and 4 bases from J, the gap between germline ends came to 9 bases. The CDR3 region has the DNA TGTGCCAGCAGTTACTCTCGGACGGGCACTGAAGCTTTCTTT. It is translated as CASSYSRTGTEAFF.

The J gene is TRBJ2-5, the V gene TRBV2, with D possibly called TRBD1 or TRBD2 (5 bases each). CDR3 length: 13 residues. V lost 4 bases to trimming and J lost 3 bases, with 9 bases between them. The germline V gene has CDR1 SNHLY and CDR2 FYNNEI. CDR3 region: CASSVRGEETQYF. In nucleotides, the CDR3 is TGTGCCAGCAGTGTGAGGGGCGAAGAGACCCAGTACTTC. Full variable domain (rest looked up from reference TRBV2 and TRBJ2-5): EPEVTQTPSHQVTQMGQEVILRCVPISNHLYFYWYRQILGQKVEFLVSFYNNEISEKSEIFDDQFSVERPDGSNFTLKIRSTKLEDSAMYFCASSVRGEETQYFGPGTRLLVL.

The V gene is TRBV4-1, the J gene TRBJ2-7; tentative D call: TRBD1 (6 bases). The germline V gene has CDR1 MGHRA and CDR2 YSYEKL. The germline V and J ends were trimmed by 4 bases and 7 bases, with 20 bases remaining between them. The CDR3 is 15 amino acids. CDR3 DNA sequence: TGCGCCAGCAGCCCAGCTACAGGGTACTTGTATGAGCAGTACTTC. It encodes CASSPATGYLYEQYF.

The genes are TRBV7-2 and TRBJ2-3; TRBD2 is a possible D gene (5 bases). This CDR3 comprises 16 residues. The germline V gene has CDR1 SGHTA and CDR2 FQGNSA. Trimming left V 2 bases short and J 2 bases short, with 14 bases between. The CDR3, as DNA: TGTGCCAGCAGCTTAAACCCCGGACTCGTCACAGATACGCAGTATTTT. Amino acid sequence: CASSLNPGLVTDTQYF.

A word on this clone: This CDR3 is also generated by other DNA sequences in the sample. The chain carries TRBV27 and TRBJ2-2, with TRBD2 identical over 7 bases. Trimming at V came to 3 bases and at J to 6 bases, leaving 1 base not matched to a gene. CDR3 length: 13 amino acids. Germline V CDR1 and CDR2: MNHEY, SMNVEV (reference sequence). The CDR3 region is CASSLGGAGELFF. The CDR3 region has the DNA TGTGCCAGCAGTTTGGGGGGGGCCGGGGAGCTGTTTTTT.

This chain uses TRBV9 with TRBJ2-7; 10 bases map to TRBD1. The CDR3 consists of 18 residues. Looked up from germline, CDR1 is SGDLS and CDR2 is YYNGEE. V was clipped by 0 bases and J by 7 bases; unmatched bases: 16. The CDR3 reads CASSVGARGTGDVWEQYF. Here the CDR3 DNA reads TGTGCCAGCAGCGTAGGGGCTCGGGGGACAGGGGACGTCTGGGAGCAGTACTTC.

Note on this clone: The identical CDR3 is also encoded by other nucleotide sequences in the sample. The CDR3 DNA is TGTGCCAGCAGTTACTCCAGGGGACTGAACACTGAAGCTTTCTTT. Its protein product is CASSYSRGLNTEAFF. V gene TRBV6-5 combines with J gene TRBJ1-1; TRBD1 is a possible D gene (6 bases). Trimming left V 0 bases short and J 0 bases short, with 8 bases between. Germline V gene data show CDR1 as MNHEY and CDR2 as SVGAGI. This CDR3 is 15 amino acids long.

The J gene is TRBJ2-1, the V gene TRBV29-1; D may be TRBD2 (6 bases). Trimming stripped 5 bases from V and 6 bases from J, with 14 bases between. CDR1 is SQVTM and CDR2 is ANQGSEA in the germline V gene. The CDR3 totals 13 residues. CDR3 residues: CSVNGGTGNEQFF. Here the CDR3 DNA reads TGCAGCGTTAATGGCGGGACGGGCAATGAGCAGTTCTTC.

The J gene is TRBJ2-1, the V gene TRBV15; 10 nucleotides line up with TRBD2. From germline, CDR1 is LNHNV and CDR2 YYDKDF (reference sequence). CDR3 length: 15 amino acids. J was trimmed by 0 bases and V by 7 bases; bases with no gene match: 3. CDR3 in DNA: TGTGCCACCACTAGCGGGGGCCGCTCCTACAATGAGCAGTTCTTC. Translating gives CATTSGGRSYNEQFF.

This clone appeared a single time. The chain carries TRBV11-2 and TRBJ2-7; no definite D call. Per the germline V gene, CDR1 is SGHAT and CDR2 is FQNNGV. The CDR3 runs 12 residues. The V end was cut by 5 bases, the J end by 2 bases, with 7 bases between. Here the CDR3 reads CASSTRTYEQYF. DNA of the CDR3: TGTGCCAGCAGCACCCGAACCTACGAGCAGTACTTC.

This chain links TRBV27 with TRBJ2-1; TRBD2 matches 11 bases. Germline V CDR1 and CDR2: MNHEY, SMNVEV (reference sequence). V dropped 2 bases and J dropped 7; count of bases not matched to a gene: 10. This CDR3 is 17 amino acids long. In DNA form, the CDR3 reads TGTGCCAGCAGTTTAGTTGTACTAGCGGGAGCTAGAAATGAGCAGTTCTTC. Amino acids: CASSLVVLAGARNEQFF.

The chain carries TRBV27 and TRBJ2-3; D perhaps matches TRBD2 (5 bases). From germline, CDR1 is MNHEY and CDR2 SMNVEV (reference sequence). The CDR3 covers 15 residues. V shed 6 bases and J shed 4 bases, with 17 bases lying between them. The CDR3: CASRVRGGIPDTQYF. CDR3 bases: TGTGCCAGCAGAGTACGAGGAGGAATCCCAGATACGCAGTATTTT.

The chain combines TRBV19 with TRBJ1-1; the D is unclear. Germline V gives CDR1 LNHDA, CDR2 SQIVND (reference sequence). This CDR3 is 17 amino acids long. The germline V and J ends were trimmed by 0 bases and 2 bases, with 16 bases remaining between them. The DNA for the CDR3 is TGTGCCAGTAGTATAGATCGGGAAGGTTTGAGAAACACTGAAGCTTTCTTT. Translated: CASSIDREGLRNTEAFF.

V is TRBV6-1 and J is TRBJ1-4; D unclear. Trimming shortened V by 1 base and J by 8 bases, and 17 bases separated the two germline ends. Germline V gene data show CDR1 as MNHNS and CDR2 as SASEGT. This CDR3 comprises 16 residues. In DNA, the CDR3 is TGTGCCAGCAGTGAAGAGTCAGACGCCCTAGGCGAAAAACTGTTTTTT. Translating gives CASSEESDALGEKLFF.

V and J are TRBV21-1 and TRBJ2-7; the table assigns TRBD2, which was not confirmed against the DNA. TRBV21-1 is shown as a pseudogene. The CDR3 runs 11 residues. CDR3 coding DNA: TGTATACGGGAGGGCCCCTACGAGCAGTACTTC. Translation: CIREGPYEQYF.